This record concerns one T cell receptor (beta chain) sequence. The V and J ends lost 5 bases and 0 bases respectively, with 11 bases between them. The CDR3 covers 13 residues. Germline CDR1 is SQVTM and CDR2 is ANQGSEA. The sample belongs to a study of T-cell reconstitution after alpha-beta-depleted transplantation in children. A TCRbeta library incorporating unique molecular identifiers was prepared. TCRdb processed the PCR reads anew with MiXCR; each CDR3 protein has one entry. The table has some 490,000 distinct CDR3 sequences, around 12% seen once; the top ten hold about 5%. This TCR was recovered from a human donor who donated a stem cell graft to a child with combined immunodeficiency. The sample was PBMCs from the stem cell graft donor, taken from the stem cell graft. The rearrangement uses TRBV29-1 and TRBJ2-7; a possible D gene is TRBD1 (6 bases). The CDR3 loop reads CSVQGSSSYEQYF. CDR3 DNA: TGCAGCGTTCAGGGGTCTAGCTCCTACGAGCAGTACTTC.